These 2 T cell receptor beta chains originate from one sample sequenced in a study of blood T cell repertoires in COVID-19. TCRdb keeps only in-frame clones here, not all; method: immunoSEQ multiplex PCR. The sample lists about 36,000 clones; 88% were seen once. Input material: peripheral blood. Every receptor here comes from a human donor in a cohort sampled during active COVID-19.

This chain links TRBV20-1 with TRBJ2-6, with TRBD1 identical over 8 bases. The V gene end was trimmed by 3 bases and the J gene end by 1 base; junction bases not matched to a gene: 8. CDR1 DFQATT and CDR2 SNEGSKA come from the germline V gene (reference sequence). The CDR3 sequence is 17 residues long. The chain's CDR3 is CSASSNRDRSGANVLTF. CDR3 sequence (DNA): TGCAGTGCTAGTTCTAACCGGGACAGGTCTGGGGCCAACGTCCTGACTTTC.

V and J are TRBV11-1 and TRBJ2-3; 9 positions agree with TRBD2. Germline values: CDR1 SGHAT, CDR2 FQDESV (reference sequence). Trimming removed 2 bases from V and 12 bases from J; junction bases left unmatched: 6. CDR3 length: 13 amino acids. DNA of the CDR3: TGTGCCAGCAGCTTATATCCCCTAGCGGGACAGTATTTT. Amino acids: CASSLYPLAGQYF.